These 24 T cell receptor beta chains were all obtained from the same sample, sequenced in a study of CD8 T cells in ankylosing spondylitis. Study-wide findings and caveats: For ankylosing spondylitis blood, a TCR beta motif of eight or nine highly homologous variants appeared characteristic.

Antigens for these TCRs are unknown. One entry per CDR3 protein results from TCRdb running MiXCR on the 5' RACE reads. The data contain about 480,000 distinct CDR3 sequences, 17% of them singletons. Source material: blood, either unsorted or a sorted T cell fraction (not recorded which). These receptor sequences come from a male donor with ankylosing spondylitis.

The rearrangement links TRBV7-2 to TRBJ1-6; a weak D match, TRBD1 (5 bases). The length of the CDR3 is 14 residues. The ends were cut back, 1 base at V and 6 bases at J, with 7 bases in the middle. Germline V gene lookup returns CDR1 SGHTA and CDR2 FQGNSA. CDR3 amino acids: CASSLEGSNSPLHF. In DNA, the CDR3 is TGTGCCAGCAGCTTAGAGGGGTCTAATTCACCCCTCCACTTT.

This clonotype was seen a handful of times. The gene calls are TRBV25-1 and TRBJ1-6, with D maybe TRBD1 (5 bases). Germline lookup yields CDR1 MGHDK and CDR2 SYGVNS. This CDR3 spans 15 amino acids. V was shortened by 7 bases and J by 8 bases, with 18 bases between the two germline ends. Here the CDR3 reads CASNGPAGTYSPLHF. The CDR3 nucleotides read TGTGCCAGCAACGGGCCAGCCGGGACCTATTCACCCCTCCACTTT.

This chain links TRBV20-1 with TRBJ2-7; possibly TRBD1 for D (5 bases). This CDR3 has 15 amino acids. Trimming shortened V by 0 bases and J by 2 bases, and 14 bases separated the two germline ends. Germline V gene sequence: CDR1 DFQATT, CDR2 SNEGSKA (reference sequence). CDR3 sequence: CSARDQGGSPYEQYF. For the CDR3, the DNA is TGCAGTGCTAGAGATCAGGGCGGAAGCCCCTACGAGCAGTACTTC.

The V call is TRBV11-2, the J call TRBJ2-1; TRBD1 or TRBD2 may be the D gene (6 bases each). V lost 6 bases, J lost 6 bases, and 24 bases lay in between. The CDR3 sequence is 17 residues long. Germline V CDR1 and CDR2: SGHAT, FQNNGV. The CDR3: CASSQKGGLGPRNEQFF. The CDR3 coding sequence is TGTGCCAGCAGTCAAAAGGGGGGCTTAGGGCCTCGCAATGAGCAGTTCTTC.

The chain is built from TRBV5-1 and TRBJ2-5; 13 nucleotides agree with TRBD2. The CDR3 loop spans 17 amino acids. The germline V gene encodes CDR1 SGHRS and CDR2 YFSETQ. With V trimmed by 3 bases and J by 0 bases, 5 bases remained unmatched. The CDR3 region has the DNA TGCGCCAGCAGCTCCACTAGCGGGAGGGAGTACCAAGAGACCCAGTACTTC. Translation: CASSSTSGREYQETQYF.

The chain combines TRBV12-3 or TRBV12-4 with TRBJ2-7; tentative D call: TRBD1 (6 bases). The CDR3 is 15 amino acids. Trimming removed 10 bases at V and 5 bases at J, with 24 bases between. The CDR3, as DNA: TGTGCCACCAGAGCCGCCGGGACAAGGGGCCACGAGCAGTACTTC. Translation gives CATRAAGTRGHEQYF.

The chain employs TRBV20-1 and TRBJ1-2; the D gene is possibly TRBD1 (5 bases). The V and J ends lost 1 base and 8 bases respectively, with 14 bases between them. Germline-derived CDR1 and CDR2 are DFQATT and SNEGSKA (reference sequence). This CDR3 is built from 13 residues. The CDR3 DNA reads TGCAGTGCTAGAGCAAGCGGGGCCGGAGGCTACACCTTC. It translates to CSARASGAGGYTF.

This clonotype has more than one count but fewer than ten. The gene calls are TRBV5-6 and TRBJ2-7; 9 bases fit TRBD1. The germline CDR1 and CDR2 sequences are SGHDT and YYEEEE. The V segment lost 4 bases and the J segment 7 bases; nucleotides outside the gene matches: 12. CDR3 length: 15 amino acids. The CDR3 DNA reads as TGTGCCAGCAGCCTGGGGACAGGGACCCCTGTGGAGCAGTACTTC. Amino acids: CASSLGTGTPVEQYF. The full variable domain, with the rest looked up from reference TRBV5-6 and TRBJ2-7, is DAGVTQSPTHLIKTRGQQVTLRCSPKSGHDTVSWYQQALGQGPQFIFQYYEEEERQRGNFPDRFSGHQFPNYSSELNVNALLLGDSALYLCASSLGTGTPVEQYFGPGTRLTVT.

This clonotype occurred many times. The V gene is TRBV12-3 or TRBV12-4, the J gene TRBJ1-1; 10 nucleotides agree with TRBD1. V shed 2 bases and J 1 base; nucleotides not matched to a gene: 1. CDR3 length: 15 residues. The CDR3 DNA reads TGTGCCAGCAGTTTACGGACAGGGGGGAACACTGAAGCTTTCTTT. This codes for CASSLRTGGNTEAFF.

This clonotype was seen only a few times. The CDR3 DNA reads TGTGCCACCAGCAGAGCTCAGGGCTTCGGAGAAGCTTTCTTT. It translates to CATSRAQGFGEAFF. The chain employs TRBV15 and TRBJ1-1, with D possibly matching TRBD1 (5 bases). The germline gives CDR1 LNHNV, CDR2 YYDKDF (reference sequence). The length of the CDR3 is 14 residues. V was shortened by 1 base and J by 8 bases, with 14 bases between the two germline ends.

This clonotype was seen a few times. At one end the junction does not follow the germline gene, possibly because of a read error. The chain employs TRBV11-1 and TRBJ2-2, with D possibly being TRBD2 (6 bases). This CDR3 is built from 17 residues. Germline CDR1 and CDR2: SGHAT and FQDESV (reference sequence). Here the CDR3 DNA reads TGTGCCAGCAGCCTAGCGTCGGGGCGCCTGAACACCGGGGAGCTGTTTTTT. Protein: CASSLASGRLNTGELFF.

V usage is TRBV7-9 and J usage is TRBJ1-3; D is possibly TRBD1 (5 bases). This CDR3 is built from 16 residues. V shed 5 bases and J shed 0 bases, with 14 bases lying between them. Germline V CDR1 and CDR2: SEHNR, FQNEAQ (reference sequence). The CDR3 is CASSAGGRSSGNTIYF. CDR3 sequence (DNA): TGTGCCAGCAGCGCCGGGGGACGGAGCTCTGGAAACACCATATATTTT.

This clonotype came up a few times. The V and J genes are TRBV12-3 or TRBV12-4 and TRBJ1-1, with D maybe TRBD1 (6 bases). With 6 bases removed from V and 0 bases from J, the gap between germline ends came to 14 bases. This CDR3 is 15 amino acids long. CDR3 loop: CASSPQGNLNTEAFF. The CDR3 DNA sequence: TGTGCCAGCAGCCCACAGGGAAATCTGAACACTGAAGCTTTCTTT.

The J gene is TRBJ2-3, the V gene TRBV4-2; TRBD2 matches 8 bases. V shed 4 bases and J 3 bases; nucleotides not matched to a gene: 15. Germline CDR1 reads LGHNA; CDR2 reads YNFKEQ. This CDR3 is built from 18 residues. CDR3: CASSRHTALGGGTDTQYF. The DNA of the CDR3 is TGTGCCAGCAGCCGCCACACCGCCCTTGGCGGGGGGACAGATACGCAGTATTTT.

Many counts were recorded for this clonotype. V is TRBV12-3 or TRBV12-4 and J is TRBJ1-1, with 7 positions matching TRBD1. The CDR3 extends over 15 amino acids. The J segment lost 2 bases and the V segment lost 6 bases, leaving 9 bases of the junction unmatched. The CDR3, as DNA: TGTGCCAGCAGGGGAGAGACAGGGACAAACACTGAAGCTTTCTTT. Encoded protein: CASRGETGTNTEAFF.

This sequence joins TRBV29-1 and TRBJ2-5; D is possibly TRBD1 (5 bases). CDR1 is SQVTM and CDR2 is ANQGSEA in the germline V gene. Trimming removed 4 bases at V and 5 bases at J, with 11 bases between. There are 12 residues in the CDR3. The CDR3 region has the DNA TGCAGCGTTGTTCAGGGTGGGGAGACCCAGTACTTC. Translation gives CSVVQGGETQYF.

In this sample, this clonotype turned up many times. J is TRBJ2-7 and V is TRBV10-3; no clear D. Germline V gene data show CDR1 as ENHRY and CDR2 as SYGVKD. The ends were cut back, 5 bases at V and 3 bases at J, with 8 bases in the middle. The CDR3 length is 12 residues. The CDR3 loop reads CAISPTHYEQYF. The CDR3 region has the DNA TGTGCCATCAGTCCGACTCACTACGAGCAGTACTTC.

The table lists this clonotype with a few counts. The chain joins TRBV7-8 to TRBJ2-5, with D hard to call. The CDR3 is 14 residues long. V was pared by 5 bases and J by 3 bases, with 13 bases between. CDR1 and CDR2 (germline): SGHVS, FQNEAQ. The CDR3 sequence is CASSLRTEKETQYF. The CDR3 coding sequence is TGTGCCAGCAGCCTCAGGACGGAGAAAGAGACCCAGTACTTC. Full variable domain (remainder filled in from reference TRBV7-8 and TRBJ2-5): GAGVSQSPRYKVAKRGQDVALRCDPISGHVSLFWYQQALGQGPEFLTYFQNEAQLDKSGLPSDRFFAERPEGSVSTLKIQRTQQEDSAVYLCASSLRTEKETQYFGPGTRLLVL.

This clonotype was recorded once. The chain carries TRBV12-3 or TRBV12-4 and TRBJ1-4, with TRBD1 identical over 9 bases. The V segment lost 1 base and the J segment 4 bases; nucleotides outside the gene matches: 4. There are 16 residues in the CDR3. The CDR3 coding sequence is TGTGCCAGCAGTTTAGGGACAGGGGAATATAATGAAAAACTGTTTTTT. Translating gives CASSLGTGEYNEKLFF.

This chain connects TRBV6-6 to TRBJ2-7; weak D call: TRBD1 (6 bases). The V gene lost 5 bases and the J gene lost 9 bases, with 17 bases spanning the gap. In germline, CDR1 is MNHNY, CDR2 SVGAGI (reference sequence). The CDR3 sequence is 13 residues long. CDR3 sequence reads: CASSKSYRDAQYF. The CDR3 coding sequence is TGTGCCAGCAGTAAATCGTACAGGGACGCGCAGTACTTC.

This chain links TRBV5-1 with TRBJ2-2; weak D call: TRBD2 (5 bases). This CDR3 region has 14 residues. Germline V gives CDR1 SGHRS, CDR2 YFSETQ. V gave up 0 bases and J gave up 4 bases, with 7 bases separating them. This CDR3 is CASSLERVTGELFF. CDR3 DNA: TGCGCCAGCAGCTTGGAGAGGGTCACCGGGGAGCTGTTTTTT.

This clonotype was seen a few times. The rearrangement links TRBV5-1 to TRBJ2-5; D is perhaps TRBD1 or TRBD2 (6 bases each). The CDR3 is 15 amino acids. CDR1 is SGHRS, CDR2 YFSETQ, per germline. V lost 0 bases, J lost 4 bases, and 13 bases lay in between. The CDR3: CASSLALEGGETQYF. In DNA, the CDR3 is TGCGCCAGCAGCTTGGCCTTAGAGGGGGGAGAGACCCAGTACTTC.

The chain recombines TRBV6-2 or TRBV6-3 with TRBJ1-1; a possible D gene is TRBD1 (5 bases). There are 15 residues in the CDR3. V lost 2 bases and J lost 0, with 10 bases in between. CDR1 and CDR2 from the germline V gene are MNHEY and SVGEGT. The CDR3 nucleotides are TGTGCCAGCAGTTACCCAGGGCAAATGAACACTGAAGCTTTCTTT. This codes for CASSYPGQMNTEAFF.

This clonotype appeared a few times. In DNA form, the CDR3 reads TGTGCCAGCAGCAGCCGGGACAGGGGAGATACGCAGTATTTT. Protein sequence: CASSSRDRGDTQYF. The genes are TRBV9 and TRBJ2-3; TRBD1 matches 10 bases. Losses at the gene ends were 4 bases for V and 5 bases for J; bases not matched to a gene: 4. CDR3 length equals 14 residues. CDR1 is SGDLS and CDR2 is YYNGEE in the germline V gene.